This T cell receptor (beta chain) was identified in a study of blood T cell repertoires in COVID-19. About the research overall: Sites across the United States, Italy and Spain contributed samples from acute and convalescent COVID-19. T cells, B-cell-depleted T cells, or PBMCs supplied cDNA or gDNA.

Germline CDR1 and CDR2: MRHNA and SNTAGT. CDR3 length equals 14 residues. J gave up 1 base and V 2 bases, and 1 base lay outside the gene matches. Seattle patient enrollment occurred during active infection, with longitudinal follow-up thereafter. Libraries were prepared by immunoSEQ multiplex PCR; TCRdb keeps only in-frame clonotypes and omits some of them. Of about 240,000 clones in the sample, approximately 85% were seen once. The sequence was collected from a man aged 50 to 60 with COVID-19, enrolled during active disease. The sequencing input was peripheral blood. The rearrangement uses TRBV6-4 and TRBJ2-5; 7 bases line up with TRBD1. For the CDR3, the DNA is TGTGCCAGCAGTGACAGGGACAGCCAAGAGACCCAGTACTTC. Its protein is CASSDRDSQETQYF.